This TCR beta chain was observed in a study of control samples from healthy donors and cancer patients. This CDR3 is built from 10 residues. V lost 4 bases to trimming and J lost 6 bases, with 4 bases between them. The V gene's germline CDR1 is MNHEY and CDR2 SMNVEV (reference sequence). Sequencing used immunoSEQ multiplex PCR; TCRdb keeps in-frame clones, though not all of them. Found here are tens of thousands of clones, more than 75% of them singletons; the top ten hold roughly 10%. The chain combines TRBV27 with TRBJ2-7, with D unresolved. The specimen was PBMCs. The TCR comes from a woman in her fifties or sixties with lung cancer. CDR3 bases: TGTGCCAGCAGTTCCCGCGAGCAGTACTTC. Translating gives CASSSREQYF.